This T cell receptor (beta chain) originates from a study of low-dose radiotherapy and immunotherapy resistance in tumors. As for the study in general: Those assigned to Cohort 2 were treated with 1 Gy per fraction every two weeks (13 Gy in total over 26 weeks). The drug cyclophosphamide was given into a vein at 200 mg/m2 every two weeks, one day before radiation and immunotherapy. Nivolumab was given to patients as a 240 mg flat dose every two weeks, and ipilimumab at 1 mg/kg every six weeks. Both were delivered intravenously.

Time point described: after trial treatment. Treatment: LDRT plus nivolumab, ipilimumab, low-dose cyclophosphamide and aspirin (RACIN trial). Only a few counts were recorded for this clonotype. In germline, CDR1 is SGHRS, CDR2 YFSETQ. V shed 0 bases and J 7 bases; nucleotides not matched to a gene: 7. This CDR3 is 16 amino acids long. First-strand cDNA used TRAV- and TRBV-specific primers, covering alpha and beta chains. For amplifying TCRs, the PCR ran for approximately 18 cycles with Phusion, which was used together with a constant-region primer and the adapter on the V primers. Through in vitro transcription, the mRNA that had been isolated was amplified. TCRdb passed the reads through MiXCR, listing each CDR3 protein once. This table holds around 60,000 distinct CDR3 sequences, 20% to 25% found once.

This material consisted of PBMCs, taken after low-dose radiotherapy plus immunotherapy. This sequence joins TRBV5-1 and TRBJ2-1, with TRBD2 identical over 10 bases. The clonotype comes from a male donor with prostate cancer. In DNA, the CDR3 is TGCGCCAGCAGCTTGGCAGCGGGGGGGCCGTCAAATGAGCAGTTCTTC. Encoded protein: CASSLAAGGPSNEQFF.